One sample yielded the 31 T cell receptor beta chains listed below, sequenced in a study of shared clonotypes between healthy human individuals. Terminally differentiated effector memory CD45RA+ cells were left out of the naive CD8 fraction, which was CD45RO-negative and positively selected for CCR7. The assay was immunoSEQ multiplex PCR, and TCRdb's table has in-frame clones only and misses some. The sample shows over 750,000 clones, about 96% of them seen only once. Sequencing input: naive CD8+ T cells sorted from blood. The source of these receptors is a man between 25 and 39 years old in good health.

As concerns this clone: Other nucleotide sequences from this sample produce the same CDR3. The chain is built from TRBV25-1 and TRBJ2-7; D gene unclear. V gave up 5 bases and J gave up 1 base, with 0 bases separating them. This CDR3 contains 10 residues. Germline-derived CDR1 and CDR2 are MGHDK and SYGVNS. The CDR3 sequence is CASSSYEQYF. The CDR3 DNA is TGTGCCAGCAGTTCCTACGAGCAGTACTTC.

The chain uses TRBV11-1 and TRBJ2-2, with TRBD1 matching 9 bases. The J segment lost 3 bases and the V segment lost 5 bases, leaving 7 bases of the junction unmatched. Germline CDR1 is SGHAT and CDR2 is FQDESV (reference sequence). The CDR3 spans 16 residues. CDR3 bases: TGTGCCAGCAGCCGTGGGGACAGGGTGGACACCGGGGAGCTGTTTTTT. Encoded protein: CASSRGDRVDTGELFF.

V gene TRBV19 combines with J gene TRBJ2-7; 16 nucleotides agree with TRBD2. CDR1 and CDR2 from the germline V gene are LNHDA and SQIVND (reference sequence). Trimming cost V 3 bases and J 4 bases; bases outside gene matches: 9. The CDR3 is 18 residues long. The CDR3: CASSMVGLAGGPGYEQYF. Written as DNA, the CDR3 is TGTGCCAGTAGTATGGTGGGACTAGCGGGAGGGCCCGGTTACGAGCAGTACTTC.

This chain connects TRBV11-1 to TRBJ2-1; TRBD2 matches at 8 bases. V was clipped by 1 base and J by 4 bases; unmatched bases: 3. Germline V gene data show CDR1 as SGHAT and CDR2 as FQDESV (reference sequence). CDR3 size: 15 residues. The CDR3 DNA is TGTGCCAGCAGCTTAGGGACTAGCTTATACAATGAGCAGTTCTTC. It translates to CASSLGTSLYNEQFF.

The V and J genes are TRBV6-5 and TRBJ1-4, with a weak D call TRBD1 (5 bases). The CDR3 is 14 residues long. The germline V and J ends were trimmed by 4 bases and 3 bases, with 9 bases remaining between them. Germline V lookup: CDR1 MNHEY, CDR2 SVGAGI. The DNA of the CDR3 is TGTGCCAGCAGTTCAGGGACGGCTAATGAAAAACTGTTTTTT. Amino acids: CASSSGTANEKLFF.

In nucleotides, the CDR3 is TGTGCCAGCAGTATCAAGAGACTAGCGGGAGATTACCCAGCCAAAAACATTCAGTACTTC. This sequence encodes CASSIKRLAGDYPAKNIQYF. The chain is built from TRBV28 and TRBJ2-4; 12 bases line up with TRBD2. With 5 bases clipped from V and 0 bases from J, the junction kept 14 bases outside the gene matches. The germline gives CDR1 MDHEN, CDR2 SYDVKM. The CDR3 is 20 residues long.

This chain links TRBV11-2 with TRBJ2-1; the D is unclear. Deletions cut 6 bases from V and 5 bases from J, with 11 bases between. There are 13 residues in the CDR3. CDR1 and CDR2 from the germline V gene are SGHAT and FQNNGV. The CDR3 DNA reads as TGTGCCAGCAGGTCGACTGGAGACAATGAGCAGTTCTTC. Translating gives CASRSTGDNEQFF.

V gene TRBV19 combines with J gene TRBJ2-1; D is unclear. Per germline, CDR1 LNHDA and CDR2 SQIVND (reference sequence). There are 15 residues in the CDR3. V was clipped by 5 bases and J by 0 bases, with 11 bases between them. CDR3 coding DNA: TGTGCCAGTAGTCTATCCTCCTCCTCCTACAATGAGCAGTTCTTC. Translating gives CASSLSSSSYNEQFF.

This clone has a single count. V usage is TRBV7-9 and J usage is TRBJ1-1; TRBD1 matches 8 bases. The CDR3 sequence is 14 residues long. Germline assignment: CDR1 SEHNR and CDR2 FQNEAQ (reference sequence). Trimming cost V 7 bases and J 7 bases; bases outside gene matches: 11. The CDR3 reads CASNTVTGDLEAFF. As DNA, the CDR3 is TGTGCCAGCAACACCGTGACAGGGGACCTTGAAGCTTTCTTT.

The chain links TRBV27 to TRBJ2-5, with D perhaps matching TRBD1 (6 bases). The CDR3 is 15 amino acids. CDR1 and CDR2 (germline): MNHEY, SMNVEV (reference sequence). Trimming took off 6 bases at V and 1 base at J, with 15 bases between the two ends. The DNA of the CDR3 is TGTGCCAGCAGAAAGTTCCCAGGGGCCCAAGAGACCCAGTACTTC. It is translated as CASRKFPGAQETQYF.

V usage is TRBV5-5 and J usage is TRBJ2-7; no clear D. With 4 bases removed from V and 4 bases from J, the gap between germline ends came to 12 bases. The CDR3 length is 13 residues. Germline-derived CDR1 and CDR2 are SGHKS and YYEKEE (reference sequence). The CDR3 protein is CASSHIDPYEQYF. The CDR3 DNA follows: TGTGCCAGCAGCCATATCGACCCGTACGAGCAGTACTTC.

The rearrangement joins TRBV28 to TRBJ2-3; 8 nucleotides agree with TRBD2. Germline V gene data show CDR1 as MDHEN and CDR2 as SYDVKM. This CDR3 spans 18 amino acids. V was pared by 3 bases and J by 4 bases, with 15 bases of the junction left unmatched. The CDR3 protein is CASSFVSGSDVFADTQYF. The CDR3, as DNA: TGTGCCAGCAGTTTTGTCAGCGGGAGCGACGTGTTCGCAGATACGCAGTATTTT. The complete variable domain, with remaining parts taken from reference TRBV28 and TRBJ2-3, reads DVKVTQSSRYLVKRTGEKVFLECVQDMDHENMFWYRQDPGLGLRLIYFSYDVKMKEKGDIPEGYSVSREKKERFSLILESASTNQTSMYLCASSFVSGSDVFADTQYFGPGTRLTVL.

The chain links TRBV28 to TRBJ1-3; D is uncertain. Trimming removed 8 bases at V and 2 bases at J, with 16 bases between. Germline assignment: CDR1 MDHEN and CDR2 SYDVKM. This CDR3 is 15 amino acids long. The CDR3 DNA follows: TGTGCCAGCCATGGGATGGAGATGCCTGGAAACACCATATATTTT. It codes for CASHGMEMPGNTIYF.

V and J are TRBV6-5 and TRBJ2-1, with D possibly matching TRBD2 (6 bases). V was clipped by 0 bases and J by 0 bases, with 9 bases between them. The CDR3 is 16 amino acids. Germline CDR1 is MNHEY and CDR2 is SVGAGI. Here the CDR3 reads CASSYSGGNSYNEQFF. In nucleotides, the CDR3 is TGTGCCAGCAGTTACTCGGGAGGAAACTCCTACAATGAGCAGTTCTTC.

This clone was counted once. V is TRBV4-1 and J is TRBJ2-7; 7 bases are shared with TRBD2. This CDR3 region has 16 residues. J gave up 2 bases and V 3 bases, and 10 bases lay outside the gene matches. Germline-derived CDR1 and CDR2 are MGHRA and YSYEKL. The CDR3 here is CASSHLLTSATYEQYF. CDR3 in DNA: TGCGCCAGCAGCCATCTCCTCACTAGCGCAACCTACGAGCAGTACTTC.

The chain joins TRBV1 to TRBJ2-1; the DNA was not used to check the table's D call, TRBD2. TRBV1 is labeled a pseudogene. This CDR3 has 21 residues. CDR3 coding DNA: TGCACCAGCAGCCAAGACAGGGCGGGGGTACTAGCGGGACTTAGGCACAATGAGCAGTTCTTC. Translated, it gives CTSSQDRAGVLAGLRHNEQFF.

For this clone: The identical CDR3 is also encoded by other nucleotide sequences in the sample. The chain joins TRBV28 to TRBJ2-1; D is undetermined. The V gene's germline CDR1 is MDHEN and CDR2 SYDVKM. The V end lost 3 bases, the J end lost 5 bases, and 8 bases lay between the germline ends. This CDR3 region has 13 residues. The DNA for the CDR3 is TGTGCCAGCAGTTTTAGGTTAAACAATGAGCAGTTCTTC. This gives the protein CASSFRLNNEQFF.

This chain uses TRBV27 with TRBJ1-2; the D is unclear. The CDR3 is made up of 13 amino acids. Germline V gives CDR1 MNHEY, CDR2 SMNVEV (reference sequence). Trimming shortened V by 0 bases and J by 5 bases, and 7 bases separated the two germline ends. The CDR3: CASSLSGMYGYTF. CDR3 bases: TGTGCCAGCAGTTTATCCGGAATGTATGGCTACACCTTC.

The chain links TRBV11-3 to TRBJ2-3; D is unclear. The germline CDR1 and CDR2 sequences are SGHNT and YENEEA. This CDR3 region has 14 residues. Trimming stripped 4 bases from V and 5 bases from J, with 13 bases between. Here the CDR3 reads CASSSGLERDTQYF. In DNA, the CDR3 is TGTGCCAGCAGCTCCGGTCTGGAGCGAGATACGCAGTATTTT.

The rearrangement links TRBV27 to TRBJ2-7, with TRBD1 as a possible D gene (6 bases). The CDR3 extends over 14 amino acids. Germline lookup yields CDR1 MNHEY and CDR2 SMNVEV (reference sequence). Between the trimmed V and J ends, which lost 7 bases and 2 bases, there was a span of 15 bases. CDR3: CASNPTGATYEQYF. CDR3 DNA: TGTGCCAGCAACCCGACAGGTGCGACCTACGAGCAGTACTTC.

This clone occurred once. This chain connects TRBV13 to TRBJ2-1; 8 bases map to TRBD1. Germline loops: CDR1 PRHDT, CDR2 FYEKMQ (reference sequence). J was trimmed by 3 bases and V by 4 bases; bases with no gene match: 8. The CDR3 length is 16 residues. CDR3 sequence (DNA): TGTGCCAGCAGCTCCTCGACAGGGGAATTCTACAATGAGCAGTTCTTC. Protein: CASSSSTGEFYNEQFF. Complete variable domain (other parts from reference TRBV13 and TRBJ2-1): AAGVIQSPRHLIKEKRETATLKCYPIPRHDTVYWYQQGPGQDPQFLISFYEKMQSDKGSIPDRFSAQQFSDYHSELNMSSLELGDSALYFCASSSSTGEFYNEQFFGPGTRLTVL.

This sequence joins TRBV7-2 and TRBJ2-3, with 11 positions matching TRBD1. CDR3 size: 15 residues. V dropped 4 bases and J dropped 7; count of bases not matched to a gene: 7. Looked up from germline, CDR1 is SGHTA and CDR2 is FQGNSA. The CDR3 DNA follows: TGTGCCAGCAGCTCCCCGGGGACAGGGGGTTATACGCAGTATTTT. It codes for CASSSPGTGGYTQYF.

The chain has TRBV25-1 and TRBJ2-7; TRBD1 aligns across 8 bases. This CDR3 is built from 15 residues. V lost 4 bases to trimming and J lost 4 bases; unmatched junction nucleotides: 9. The germline CDR1 and CDR2 sequences are MGHDK and SYGVNS. The CDR3 loop is CASSAPGQADYEQYF. DNA of the CDR3: TGTGCCAGCAGTGCGCCGGGACAGGCCGATTACGAGCAGTACTTC.

This clone was counted once. The genes are TRBV6-5 and TRBJ2-7; TRBD1 matches 11 bases. V lost 6 bases, J lost 7 bases, and 11 bases stayed unmatched. This CDR3 has 15 residues. Germline CDR1 is MNHEY and CDR2 is SVGAGI. The CDR3 DNA is TGTGCCAGCAGCGAACCCCGGACAGGGGGCTTAGAGCAGTACTTC. It yields the protein CASSEPRTGGLEQYF.

This chain links TRBV27 with TRBJ2-1, with 9 bases aligning to TRBD2. The CDR3 is 14 amino acids. V shed 7 bases, J shed 4 bases, and the junction held 5 bases outside the gene matches. Germline CDR1 is MNHEY and CDR2 is SMNVEV (reference sequence). The CDR3 loop reads CASNAGGFYNEQFF. The CDR3 nucleotides read TGTGCCAGCAATGCGGGAGGGTTTTACAATGAGCAGTTCTTC.

The rearrangement links TRBV28 to TRBJ2-7, with 10 positions matching TRBD1. Germline-derived CDR1 and CDR2 are MDHEN and SYDVKM. The CDR3 sequence is 15 residues long. The V and J ends lost 3 bases and 3 bases, in that order; junction bases with no gene match: 5. This CDR3 is CASSLGGQGIYEQYF. In nucleotides, the CDR3 is TGTGCCAGCAGTTTGGGGGGACAGGGGATCTACGAGCAGTACTTC.

CDR3 residues: CASSLAGELFF. In DNA form, the CDR3 reads TGTGCCAGCAGCTTAGCCGGGGAGCTGTTTTTT. J is TRBJ2-2 and V is TRBV13, with unresolved D. Deletions cut 1 base from V and 6 bases from J, with 0 bases between. This CDR3 spans 11 amino acids. CDR1 and CDR2 from the germline V gene are PRHDT and FYEKMQ (reference sequence).

The chain recombines TRBV29-1 with TRBJ2-1, with 9 nucleotides matching TRBD1. Germline CDR1 reads SQVTM; CDR2 reads ANQGSEA. The CDR3 runs to 15 residues. After removal of 3 bases from V and 4 bases from J, the junction contained 7 bases not matched to a gene. The CDR3 sequence is CSVDARDRAYNEQFF. The CDR3 nucleotides read TGCAGCGTTGATGCCCGGGACAGGGCTTACAATGAGCAGTTCTTC.

The chain links TRBV29-1 to TRBJ2-1, with D hard to call. CDR1 SQVTM and CDR2 ANQGSEA come from the germline V gene. The CDR3 loop spans 17 amino acids. Trimming removed 3 bases at V and 0 bases at J, with 18 bases between. CDR3 in DNA: TGCAGCGTTGAGGGAACGGAGACATTGAGCTCCTACAATGAGCAGTTCTTC. Translation gives CSVEGTETLSSYNEQFF.

The chain employs TRBV5-6 and TRBJ2-3, with 8 nucleotides matching TRBD1. Germline CDR1 SGHDT, CDR2 YYEEEE. The CDR3 totals 15 residues. J was trimmed by 3 bases and V by 4 bases; bases with no gene match: 7. The CDR3 DNA reads as TGTGCCAGCAGCCCTGGACAGGGAGTAACAGATACGCAGTATTTT. Its protein product is CASSPGQGVTDTQYF.

The chain combines TRBV11-2 with TRBJ2-7; either TRBD1 or TRBD2 may fit D (5 bases each). V gave up 3 bases and J gave up 2 bases, with 14 bases separating them. The length of the CDR3 is 15 residues. Germline V CDR1 and CDR2: SGHAT, FQNNGV. The CDR3 here is CASSFFRGPAYEQYF. CDR3 coding DNA: TGTGCCAGCAGCTTCTTCCGGGGACCGGCCTACGAGCAGTACTTC.